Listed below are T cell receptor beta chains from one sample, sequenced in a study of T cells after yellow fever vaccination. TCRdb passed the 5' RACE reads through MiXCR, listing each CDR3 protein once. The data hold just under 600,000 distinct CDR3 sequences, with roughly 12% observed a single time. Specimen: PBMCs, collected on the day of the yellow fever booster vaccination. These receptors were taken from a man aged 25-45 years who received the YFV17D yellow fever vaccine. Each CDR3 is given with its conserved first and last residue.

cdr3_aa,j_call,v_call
CSVEVPASGRVGELFF,TRBJ2-2,TRBV29-1
CASSEVSNQPQHF,TRBJ1-5,TRBV27
CASSGRTRGTDTQYF,TRBJ2-3,TRBV19
CATSREAFGQPQHF,TRBJ1-5,TRBV15
CSVDNLTVNTEAFF,TRBJ1-1,TRBV29-1
CASSFFTGTGELFF,TRBJ2-2,TRBV5-1
CASSVGENYGYTF,TRBJ1-2,TRBV19
CAYPGRVGDIGAGELFF,TRBJ2-2,TRBV30
CASSVGAGVHEQFF,TRBJ2-1,TRBV9
CASSGGGLRRSRSYNEQFF,TRBJ2-1,TRBV4-3
CASSLDVTSGANVLTF,TRBJ2-6,TRBV5-1